This TCR beta chain was sequenced during a study of blood T cell repertoires in COVID-19. Across the study: PBMCs, B-cell-depleted T cells, or T cells provided the cDNA or gDNA that made up the material.

This table comes from immunoSEQ multiplex PCR, and its TCRdb copy is limited to in-frame clones, with some not included. This repertoire shows almost 250,000 clones, around 84% found once; its top ten account for 1.5% to 2%. The length of the CDR3 is 12 residues. Between the trimmed V and J ends, which lost 6 bases and 0 bases, there was a span of 6 bases. In germline, CDR1 is SNHLY, CDR2 FYNNEI. Participant-reported clinical history was the basis for cohort assignment. The specimen sequenced was PBMCs or T cells enriched from blood (not recorded which). The receptor was derived from a woman in her forties or fifties who had recovered from COVID-19. The chain carries TRBV2 and TRBJ2-7; D gene ambiguous. As DNA, the CDR3 is TGTGCCAGCAGGTTGAGCTCCTACGAGCAGTACTTC. Translating it yields CASRLSSYEQYF. The full variable domain, with the rest looked up from reference TRBV2 and TRBJ2-7, is EPEVTQTPSHQVTQMGQEVILRCVPISNHLYFYWYRQILGQKVEFLVSFYNNEISEKSEIFDDQFSVERPDGSNFTLKIRSTKLEDSAMYFCASRLSSYEQYFGPGTRLTVT.